This T cell receptor beta chain was profiled in a study of T cells after posttransplantation cyclophosphamide. J lost 5 bases, V lost 4 bases, and 14 bases had no gene match. The CDR3 loop spans 16 amino acids. Per the germline V gene, CDR1 is MGHRA and CDR2 is YSYEKL. Points from the study as a whole: Later post-transplant blood repertoires were often dominated by donor CD8+ memory clones. After PTCy, TRB diversity resembled that of CNI/methotrexate controls. Blood and skin or GI T cell repertoires showed limited TRB overlap.

TCRdb's table, derived via immunoSEQ multiplex PCR, lists solely in-frame clones and lacks some. The table shows more than 20,000 clones, with about 82% occurring only once. A remark on this clone: The target antigen is unknown.

Sequencing was done on a sample of PBMCs. The chain is built from TRBV4-1 and TRBJ2-7; 7 positions match TRBD2. The sequence was collected from a woman between 55 and 75 years old with a blood cancer, CMV-positive, and with a related stem cell donor. The CDR3, as DNA: TGCGCCAGCAGCCGGGGGTGGGGGGGTCCCTCTGACGAGCAGTACTTC. Its protein product is CASSRGWGGPSDEQYF.